The 27 T cell receptor beta chains below come from one sample, sequenced in a study of cytomegalovirus exposure and HLA in healthy donors. 13 Jbeta primers and 60 Vbeta primers were used for the PCR. This table comes from immunoSEQ multiplex PCR, and its TCRdb copy is limited to in-frame clones, with some not included. Of some 110,000 clones listed, roughly 79% are singletons. The specimen was PBMCs. The receptor source for this set is a woman aged 18-35 years in good health and CMV-seronegative.

V usage is TRBV9 and J usage is TRBJ1-1, with 7 positions matching TRBD1. CDR1 is SGDLS, CDR2 YYNGEE, per germline. The trim removed 3 bases at V and 4 bases at J, leaving 6 bases unmatched. The CDR3 is made up of 14 amino acids. CDR3 in DNA: TGTGCCAGCAGCGCGGGGACAGTCAGCACTGAAGCTTTCTTT. As protein: CASSAGTVSTEAFF.

This clone turned up a few times. The chain couples TRBV10-2 to TRBJ2-1; 8 bases line up with TRBD1. Germline V CDR1 and CDR2: WSHSY, SAAADI. V was clipped by 7 bases and J by 4 bases; unmatched bases: 9. The CDR3 contains 15 residues. This chain's CDR3 is CASTGQGSVYNEQFF. In DNA, the CDR3 is TGCGCCAGCACCGGACAGGGTTCGGTTTACAATGAGCAGTTCTTC.

This clone turned up a few times. The chain couples TRBV7-2 to TRBJ1-2; 8 nucleotides line up with TRBD1. The CDR3 spans 16 residues. Germline CDR1 is SGHTA and CDR2 is FQGNSA. The J segment lost 7 bases and the V segment lost 1 base, leaving 11 bases of the junction unmatched. The CDR3 region is CASSLGGQGHLGGYTF. As DNA, the CDR3 is TGTGCCAGCAGCTTAGGTGGACAGGGTCATTTGGGTGGCTACACCTTC.

This chain connects TRBV5-1 to TRBJ1-6, with D tentatively TRBD1 (5 bases). The germline CDR1 and CDR2 sequences are SGHRS and YFSETQ. V lost 1 base and J lost 6, with 8 bases in between. The CDR3 is made up of 14 amino acids. The CDR3 DNA is TGCGCCAGCAGCTTGATGGACACTAATTCACCCCTCCACTTT. Protein: CASSLMDTNSPLHF.

The chain employs TRBV5-1 and TRBJ2-3; 7 bases agree with TRBD1. V lost 2 bases and J lost 1; bases outside the gene matches: 10. This CDR3 is built from 17 residues. From germline, CDR1 is SGHRS and CDR2 YFSETQ. Here the CDR3 DNA reads TGCGCCAGCAGCTTTCGACAGGGTGTGGGCGGCACAGATACGCAGTATTTT. Amino acid sequence: CASSFRQGVGGTDTQYF.

About this clone itself: The identical CDR3 is also encoded by other nucleotide sequences in the sample. CDR3: CASSGGGNSPLHF. The CDR3 DNA reads TGTGCCAGTAGTGGCGGGGGAAATTCACCCCTCCACTTT. The chain is built from TRBV19 and TRBJ1-6; weak D call: TRBD1 (5 bases). V was shortened by 5 bases and J by 7 bases, with 9 bases between the two germline ends. Germline loops: CDR1 LNHDA, CDR2 SQIVND (reference sequence). The CDR3 has 13 residues.

The chain couples TRBV9 to TRBJ1-1; TRBD1 matches 10 bases. The CDR3 is 18 amino acids. J gave up 0 bases and V 0 bases, and 8 bases lay outside the gene matches. Germline V gives CDR1 SGDLS, CDR2 YYNGEE. CDR3 bases: TGTGCCAGCAGCGTAGCTGGGACAGGGGCATTCATGAACACTGAAGCTTTCTTT. Translating it yields CASSVAGTGAFMNTEAFF.

The rearrangement links TRBV11-3 to TRBJ1-4; weak D call: TRBD1 (5 bases). Germline V gene data show CDR1 as SGHNT and CDR2 as YENEEA. This CDR3 has 17 residues. Trimming removed 1 base from V and 1 base from J, with 13 bases in between. CDR3 amino acids: CASSLGGRVVTNEKLFF. CDR3 sequence (DNA): TGTGCCAGCAGCTTAGGGGGCAGGGTGGTAACTAATGAAAAACTGTTTTTT. The whole variable domain, filled in from reference TRBV11-3 and TRBJ1-4, reads EAGVVQSPRYKIIEKKQPVAFWCNPISGHNTLYWYLQNLGQGPELLIRYENEEAVDDSQLPKDRFSAERLKGVDSTLKIQPAELGDSAVYLCASSLGGRVVTNEKLFFGSGTQLSVL.

The rearrangement uses TRBV6-1 and TRBJ1-2; D possibly corresponds to TRBD1 (6 bases). CDR1 is MNHNS and CDR2 is SASEGT in the germline V gene. The length of the CDR3 is 15 residues. Deletions cut 7 bases from V and 2 bases from J, with 17 bases between. CDR3 nucleotides: TGTGCCAGCAATCCCGGGTACACAGGGAACTATGGCTACACCTTC. Amino acid sequence: CASNPGYTGNYGYTF.

The CDR3 region has the DNA TGCGCCAGCAGCCAACTCCTGACAGGGAAGGGCTATGGCTACACCTTC. Translated: CASSQLLTGKGYGYTF. V usage is TRBV4-1 and J usage is TRBJ1-2; TRBD1 matches at 7 bases. This CDR3 region has 16 residues. V gave up 2 bases and J gave up 4 bases; unmatched junction bases: 10. CDR1 is MGHRA and CDR2 is YSYEKL in the germline V gene.

The chain couples TRBV9 to TRBJ1-2; no clear D gene. V was shortened by 5 bases and J by 8 bases, with 13 bases between the two germline ends. The CDR3 is 12 residues long. Germline V gene data show CDR1 as SGDLS and CDR2 as YYNGEE. This CDR3 reads CASSRPGEGYTF. The DNA of the CDR3 is TGTGCCAGCAGTCGTCCCGGGGAAGGCTACACCTTC. The variable domain in full, with the rest retrieved from reference TRBV9 and TRBJ1-2, is DSGVTQTPKHLITATGQRVTLRCSPRSGDLSVYWYQQSLDQGLQFLIQYYNGEERAKGNILERFSAQQFPDLHSELNLSSLELGDSALYFCASSRPGEGYTFGSGTRLTVV.

The chain links TRBV5-4 to TRBJ2-5, with D uncertain. This CDR3 contains 15 residues. Trimming removed 0 bases from V and 5 bases from J, with 14 bases in between. Germline V gene sequence: CDR1 SGHNT, CDR2 YYREEE (reference sequence). The CDR3 loop reads CASSLEVQRGETQYF. The DNA for the CDR3 is TGTGCCAGCAGCTTGGAAGTCCAGCGCGGCGAGACCCAGTACTTC.

J is TRBJ2-7 and V is TRBV5-1, with 10 bases lining up with TRBD1. The ends lost 3 bases at V and 5 bases at J; junction bases unmatched: 8. The CDR3 extends over 15 amino acids. CDR1 is SGHRS, CDR2 YFSETQ, per germline. CDR3 in amino acids: CASSSGDRGGDEQYF. CDR3 DNA: TGCGCCAGCAGCTCGGGGGACAGGGGAGGGGACGAGCAGTACTTC.

This chain joins TRBV7-9 and TRBJ2-7, with D maybe TRBD1 (6 bases). The V end was cut by 1 base, the J end by 2 bases, with 12 bases between. Germline V gene lookup returns CDR1 SEHNR and CDR2 FQNEAQ (reference sequence). The CDR3 contains 15 residues. DNA of the CDR3: TGTGCCAGCAGCTTAGACGGCAGGGGAACCTACGAGCAGTACTTC. Translated, it gives CASSLDGRGTYEQYF.

The CDR3 loop is CASGRESTDTQYF. The DNA of the CDR3 is TGTGCCAGCGGCAGGGAATCGACAGATACGCAGTATTTT. This chain links TRBV2 with TRBJ2-3, with a weak D call TRBD1 (5 bases). The ends were cut back, 8 bases at V and 3 bases at J, with 12 bases in the middle. The V gene's germline CDR1 is SNHLY and CDR2 FYNNEI. This CDR3 has 13 residues.

The CDR3 region has the DNA TGTGCCAGCAGCCTCCGACAGGGGAGATACGAGCAGTACTTC. It translates to CASSLRQGRYEQYF. The gene calls are TRBV6-5 and TRBJ2-5, with 8 bases that match TRBD1. TRBJ2-7 matches the DNA end more closely, so the J call is doubtful. CDR1 and CDR2 from the germline V gene are MNHEY and SVGAGI. The CDR3 spans 14 residues.

The genes are TRBV4-2 and TRBJ1-6; possibly TRBD1 for D (6 bases). The length of the CDR3 is 17 residues. The germline CDR1 and CDR2 sequences are LGHNA and YNFKEQ. Trimming pared 0 bases from V and 7 bases from J, leaving 16 bases between. The CDR3 region is CASSQDLAGQANSPLHF. The DNA of the CDR3 is TGTGCCAGCAGCCAAGATCTAGCGGGACAAGCAAATTCACCCCTCCACTTT.

This sequence joins TRBV7-9 and TRBJ1-4, with D tentatively TRBD1 (5 bases). This CDR3 is built from 16 residues. Trimming pared 0 bases from V and 6 bases from J, leaving 14 bases between. CDR1 SEHNR and CDR2 FQNEAQ come from the germline V gene (reference sequence). The CDR3 bases are TGTGCCAGCAGCTTAGCCCAGGGAGGGGCGCATGAAAAACTGTTTTTT. It encodes CASSLAQGGAHEKLFF.

The rearrangement joins TRBV10-3 to TRBJ2-7; D is unclear. Germline CDR1 ENHRY, CDR2 SYGVKD. CDR3 length: 16 amino acids. V dropped 0 bases and J dropped 0 bases, with 12 bases sitting between them. In nucleotides, the CDR3 is TGTGCCATCAGTGAGTCTTCAACGACGGGCTCCTACGAGCAGTACTTC. Its translation is CAISESSTTGSYEQYF.

V gene TRBV7-9 combines with J gene TRBJ2-7; possible D gene TRBD1, 6 bases. The germline V gene encodes CDR1 SEHNR and CDR2 FQNEAQ (reference sequence). CDR3 size: 14 residues. The germline V and J ends were trimmed by 5 bases and 6 bases, with 17 bases remaining between them. CDR3 region: CASSTTGLQVEQYF. In DNA form, the CDR3 reads TGTGCCAGCAGCACAACAGGGTTGCAGGTCGAGCAGTACTTC.

This sequence joins TRBV30 and TRBJ2-7; 9 nucleotides match TRBD1. Germline lookup yields CDR1 GTSNPN and CDR2 SVGIG (reference sequence). The V segment lost 3 bases and the J segment 7 bases; nucleotides outside the gene matches: 13. CDR3 length equals 15 residues. CDR3 coding DNA: TGTGCCTGGAGACCATCCGGACAGGGGATAGGAGAGCAGTACTTC. Amino acids: CAWRPSGQGIGEQYF.

This chain links TRBV15 with TRBJ1-6; 7 positions match TRBD1. The CDR3 covers 15 residues. V lost 0 bases to trimming and J lost 8 bases; unmatched junction nucleotides: 4. CDR1 LNHNV and CDR2 YYDKDF come from the germline V gene (reference sequence). The CDR3: CATSRDLTGDSPLHF. The DNA for the CDR3 is TGTGCCACCAGCAGAGATCTCACAGGGGATTCACCCCTCCACTTT.

The chain uses TRBV4-1 and TRBJ1-1; D is uncertain. Trimming left V 1 base short and J 6 bases short, with 18 bases between. From germline, CDR1 is MGHRA and CDR2 YSYEKL. CDR3 length equals 16 residues. The CDR3 sequence is CASSQASHGVWAEAFF. The CDR3 DNA reads as TGCGCCAGCAGCCAAGCATCTCACGGGGTTTGGGCTGAAGCTTTCTTT.

In its sample, this clone was seen a few times. V gene TRBV5-6 combines with J gene TRBJ1-1; the D gene is possibly TRBD1 (5 bases). The V and J ends lost 4 bases and 1 base respectively, with 11 bases between them. The CDR3 extends over 14 amino acids. The germline CDR1 and CDR2 sequences are SGHDT and YYEEEE. DNA for the CDR3: TGTGCCAGCAGCGTGAATGGACAGAACACTGAAGCTTTCTTT. Amino acids: CASSVNGQNTEAFF.

A few counts support this clone. The V and J genes are TRBV7-6 and TRBJ1-1; 8 nucleotides match TRBD1. Germline CDR1 SGHVS, CDR2 FNYEAQ. The CDR3 runs 17 residues. V lost 2 bases, J lost 5 bases, and 13 bases stayed unmatched. The CDR3 protein is CASSLTDRARLGTEAFF. CDR3 DNA sequence: TGTGCCAGCAGCTTAACGGACAGGGCTCGTCTGGGGACTGAAGCTTTCTTT.

The chain links TRBV28 to TRBJ1-2; TRBD1 matches at 9 bases. This CDR3 is 14 amino acids long. V shed 6 bases and J 5 bases; nucleotides not matched to a gene: 7. The germline V gene has CDR1 MDHEN and CDR2 SYDVKM. CDR3 loop: CASRRQGEVYGYTF. CDR3 bases: TGTGCCAGCAGACGACAGGGGGAAGTTTATGGCTACACCTTC.

This sequence joins TRBV6-1 and TRBJ2-5; a weak D match, TRBD1 (6 bases). In germline, CDR1 is MNHNS, CDR2 SASEGT. V was trimmed by 8 bases and J by 5 bases, leaving 15 bases between them. The CDR3 is 13 residues long. CDR3: CASDHRAKETQYF. The CDR3 region has the DNA TGTGCCAGCGATCACAGGGCTAAGGAGACCCAGTACTTC.